The present T cell receptor (beta chain) was sequenced within a study of shared clonotypes between healthy human individuals. A remark on this clone: Its antigen remains unknown.

CD45RO-negative CD8 cells positively selected for CCR7 made up the naive population, which excluded terminally differentiated effector memory CD45RA+ cells. There are 16 residues in the CDR3. Looked up from germline, CDR1 is MDHEN and CDR2 is SYDVKM. Trimming pared 3 bases from V and 2 bases from J, leaving 14 bases between. Broader study findings: Clonotype sharing levels among donors were expected to vary with sequencing depth.

TCRdb's table, derived via immunoSEQ multiplex PCR, lists solely in-frame clones and lacks some. The repertoire has about 2.1 million clones, just over 90% of them found once; the top ten carry more than 1.5%. The sequence came from a man aged 18 to 29 in good health. Some clones in this sample may be carry-over from other donors' samples. Source material: naive CD8+ T cells from PBMCs. The chain carries TRBV28 and TRBJ2-1; perhaps TRBD2 as D (6 bases). CDR3 nucleotides: TGTGCCAGCAGTTTGGGGAGGACAAACACCTACAATGAGCAGTTCTTC. Its protein is CASSLGRTNTYNEQFF.